This T cell receptor beta chain was documented in a study of somatic mutations in cytotoxic T cells in rheumatoid arthritis. About the research overall: Each patient's diagnosis was followed right away by a blood draw (30 ml EDTA), before any treatment. Broader study findings: There was no significant difference in CD8+ T-cell clonality between rheumatoid arthritis patients and age-matched healthy controls. CD8+ clonality rose with age in rheumatoid arthritis patients, not healthy controls.

V lost 2 bases and J lost 4, with 15 bases in between. CDR1 and CDR2 from the germline V gene are SGHTA and FQGNSA. The CDR3 has 15 amino acids. Regarding this clone: Its antigen is undetermined.

Sequencing was performed with immunoSEQ multiplex PCR; in TCRdb, only in-frame clones are kept and a portion is missing. The table shows about 15,000 clones, with 72% occurring only once. Material: CD8+ T cells sorted from blood. The gene calls are TRBV7-2 and TRBJ2-7, with a weak D call TRBD2 (6 bases). The receptor was isolated from an adult with rheumatoid arthritis. The CDR3 coding sequence is TGTGCCAGCAGCTTATTTTCTGGGCGGGGTTACGAGCAGTACTTC. The encoded protein is CASSLFSGRGYEQYF.